These T cell receptor beta chains were read from a single sample in a study of blood T cells in healthy people across ages. From the 5' RACE reads, TCRdb called clonotypes with MiXCR, one entry per CDR3 protein. The sample includes hundreds of thousands of distinct CDR3 sequences, about 42% of them seen just once. Sequencing was performed on blood. Receptors were obtained from an elderly man in good health. Both conserved end residues are part of each CDR3. D genes are given only for firm matches. Only some rows state a clone size, as once, few, many or a class for expanded clones.

D gene: -; V gene: TRBV7-2; J gene: TRBJ2-5; clone size: -; CDR3 protein: CASSLSQAMANEQYF; CDR3 DNA: TGTGCCAGCAGCTTATCACAGGCGATGGCCAATGAGCAGTACTTC
D gene: TRBD1; V gene: TRBV29-1; J gene: TRBJ2-5; clone size: -; CDR3 protein: CSVETSGTGTQETQYF; CDR3 DNA: TGCAGCGTTGAAACCAGCGGGACAGGGACCCAAGAGACCCAGTACTTC
D gene: -; V gene: TRBV3-1; J gene: TRBJ2-1; clone size: -; CDR3 protein: CASSQDLRGSLNEQFF; CDR3 DNA: TGTGCCAGCAGCCAAGATTTGAGGGGCTCCCTCAATGAGCAGTTCTTC
D gene: -; V gene: TRBV4-2; J gene: TRBJ2-7; clone size: medium-sized; CDR3 protein: CASSQLLGGLYEQYF; CDR3 DNA: TGTGCCAGCAGCCAGTTACTTGGGGGGCTCTACGAGCAGTACTTC
D gene: TRBD1; V gene: TRBV7-2; J gene: TRBJ1-1; clone size: -; CDR3 protein: CASSGQGPGTEAFF; CDR3 DNA: TGTGCCAGCAGCGGACAGGGGCCGGGCACTGAAGCTTTCTTT
D gene: -; V gene: TRBV29-1; J gene: TRBJ2-7; clone size: -; CDR3 protein: CSVERDGNEQYF; CDR3 DNA: TGCAGCGTTGAACGGGACGGAAATGAGCAGTACTTC
D gene: TRBD2; V gene: TRBV9; J gene: TRBJ2-3; clone size: few; CDR3 protein: CASSADSAGGADTQYF; CDR3 DNA: TGTGCCAGCAGCGCAGATTCGGCGGGAGGAGCGGATACGCAGTATTTT
D gene: -; V gene: TRBV27; J gene: TRBJ1-4; clone size: -; CDR3 protein: CASANSVMTATNEKLFF; CDR3 DNA: TGTGCCAGCGCAAATAGTGTGATGACAGCAACTAATGAAAAACTGTTTTTT
D gene: -; V gene: TRBV12-3/TRBV12-4; J gene: TRBJ2-1; clone size: few; CDR3 protein: CASSTPGATQGEQFF; CDR3 DNA: TGTGCCAGCAGTACCCCAGGGGCGACTCAAGGTGAGCAGTTCTTC
D gene: -; V gene: TRBV6-2/TRBV6-3; J gene: TRBJ2-5; clone size: -; CDR3 protein: CASSGLQRETQYF; CDR3 DNA: TGTGCCAGCAGCGGCTTACAGCGGGAGACCCAGTACTTC
D gene: TRBD1; V gene: TRBV28; J gene: TRBJ2-7; clone size: -; CDR3 protein: CASNHRDRAYEQYF; CDR3 DNA: TGTGCCAGCAATCACCGGGACAGGGCCTACGAGCAGTACTTC
D gene: -; V gene: TRBV15; J gene: TRBJ2-5; clone size: few; CDR3 protein: CATSRQVHQETQYF; CDR3 DNA: TGTGCCACCAGCAGACAGGTTCACCAAGAGACCCAGTACTTC
D gene: TRBD2; V gene: TRBV5-1; J gene: TRBJ2-3; clone size: few; CDR3 protein: CASSLETGASGFMYTQYF; CDR3 DNA: TGCGCCAGCAGCTTGGAAACCGGAGCTAGCGGTTTCATGTATACGCAGTATTTT
D gene: TRBD2; V gene: TRBV12-3/TRBV12-4; J gene: TRBJ2-7; clone size: -; CDR3 protein: CASSTAGGPYEQYF; CDR3 DNA: TGTGCCAGCAGCACAGCGGGAGGGCCTTACGAGCAGTACTTC
D gene: -; V gene: TRBV28; J gene: TRBJ2-7; clone size: -; CDR3 protein: CASSLWRGVYEQYF; CDR3 DNA: TGTGCCAGCAGTTTATGGAGGGGGGTCTACGAGCAGTACTTC
D gene: -; V gene: TRBV6-2/TRBV6-3; J gene: TRBJ2-7; clone size: few; CDR3 protein: CASSYDSPGTYEQYF; CDR3 DNA: TGTGCCAGCAGTTACGACTCCCCGGGTACCTACGAGCAGTACTTC
D gene: -; V gene: TRBV5-1; J gene: TRBJ1-1; clone size: -; CDR3 protein: CASSQLGENTEAFF; CDR3 DNA: TGCGCCAGCAGCCAGCTTGGGGAGAACACTGAAGCTTTCTTT
D gene: -; V gene: TRBV20-1; J gene: TRBJ2-3; clone size: many; CDR3 protein: CSAWMEITDTQYF; CDR3 DNA: TGCAGTGCCTGGATGGAGATCACAGATACGCAGTATTTT
D gene: TRBD2; V gene: TRBV7-8; J gene: TRBJ2-1; clone size: once; CDR3 protein: CASSLVLAGGGNEQFF; CDR3 DNA: TGTGCCAGCAGCCTAGTCCTAGCGGGAGGTGGAAATGAGCAGTTCTTC
D gene: TRBD1; V gene: TRBV10-3; J gene: TRBJ1-6; clone size: -; CDR3 protein: CAISEGQGISPLHF; CDR3 DNA: TGTGCCATCAGTGAGGGACAGGGTATTTCACCCCTCCACTTT
D gene: TRBD2; V gene: TRBV20-1; J gene: TRBJ2-7; clone size: few; CDR3 protein: CSAPGLANYEQYF; CDR3 DNA: TGCAGTGCCCCGGGACTAGCAAACTACGAGCAGTACTTC
D gene: TRBD1; V gene: TRBV16; J gene: TRBJ1-1; clone size: -; CDR3 protein: CASSPPGQAGGTEAFF; CDR3 DNA: TGTGCCAGCAGCCCCCCTGGACAGGCCGGGGGGACTGAAGCTTTCTTT
D gene: TRBD2; V gene: TRBV5-1; J gene: TRBJ2-5; clone size: many; CDR3 protein: CASSTSGIQETQYF; CDR3 DNA: TGCGCCAGCAGCACTAGCGGGATTCAAGAGACCCAGTACTTC
D gene: -; V gene: TRBV29-1; J gene: TRBJ1-1; clone size: few; CDR3 protein: CSVALLGDTEAFF; CDR3 DNA: TGCAGCGTTGCTCTACTTGGGGACACTGAAGCTTTCTTT
D gene: TRBD2; V gene: TRBV28; J gene: TRBJ2-7; clone size: few; CDR3 protein: CASSYSGRPPYEQYF; CDR3 DNA: TGTGCCAGCAGCTATAGCGGGAGGCCTCCCTACGAGCAGTACTTC
D gene: -; V gene: TRBV3-1; J gene: TRBJ1-2; clone size: few; CDR3 protein: CASSQEYTGNYGYTF; CDR3 DNA: TGTGCCAGCAGCCAAGAATATACAGGCAACTATGGCTACACCTTC
D gene: TRBD2; V gene: TRBV7-2; J gene: TRBJ2-1; clone size: -; CDR3 protein: CASRPTSGRSHNEQFF; CDR3 DNA: TGTGCCAGCAGACCTACTAGCGGGAGGTCCCACAATGAGCAGTTCTTC
D gene: TRBD2; V gene: TRBV6-5; J gene: TRBJ2-7; clone size: -; CDR3 protein: CASKKAGGSYEQYF; CDR3 DNA: TGTGCCAGCAAGAAGGCGGGAGGGTCCTACGAGCAGTACTTC
D gene: TRBD1; V gene: TRBV6-5; J gene: TRBJ2-7; clone size: -; CDR3 protein: CASSYSPGTGRHEQYF; CDR3 DNA: TGTGCCAGCAGTTACTCCCCCGGGACAGGGAGACACGAGCAGTACTTC
D gene: TRBD2; V gene: TRBV6-5; J gene: TRBJ2-7; clone size: -; CDR3 protein: CASRRGTSGGTQYF; CDR3 DNA: TGTGCCAGCAGAAGGGGGACTAGCGGGGGAACCCAGTACTTC
D gene: TRBD2; V gene: TRBV29-1; J gene: TRBJ2-7; clone size: -; CDR3 protein: CSVEDPGSGRSNEQYF; CDR3 DNA: TGCAGCGTTGAAGATCCTGGTAGCGGGAGAAGCAATGAGCAGTACTTC
D gene: -; V gene: TRBV7-8; J gene: TRBJ1-4; clone size: -; CDR3 protein: CASSLGGAREKLFF; CDR3 DNA: TGTGCCAGCAGCTTAGGGGGGGCGCGGGAAAAACTGTTTTTT
D gene: TRBD2; V gene: TRBV3-1; J gene: TRBJ2-3; clone size: -; CDR3 protein: CASSPRFLAGGSDTQYF; CDR3 DNA: TGTGCCAGCAGCCCTAGGTTCCTAGCGGGAGGTTCAGATACGCAGTATTTT
D gene: -; V gene: TRBV6-2/TRBV6-3; J gene: TRBJ2-1; clone size: -; CDR3 protein: CASSYADWAIGQFF; CDR3 DNA: TGTGCCAGCAGTTACGCCGACTGGGCGATAGGGCAGTTCTTC
D gene: -; V gene: TRBV6-1; J gene: TRBJ1-2; clone size: once; CDR3 protein: CASGAAVGYTF; CDR3 DNA: TGTGCCTCAGGGGCGGCCGTCGGCTACACCTTC
D gene: -; V gene: TRBV27; J gene: TRBJ2-3; clone size: once; CDR3 protein: CASRLTAFTDTQYF; CDR3 DNA: TGTGCCAGCAGGCTGACGGCCTTCACAGATACGCAGTATTTT
D gene: TRBD2; V gene: TRBV7-2; J gene: TRBJ2-5; clone size: -; CDR3 protein: CASSRASSGQETQYF; CDR3 DNA: TGTGCCAGCAGCAGGGCTTCTAGCGGCCAAGAGACCCAGTACTTC
D gene: TRBD1; V gene: TRBV7-2; J gene: TRBJ2-3; clone size: many; CDR3 protein: CASSEGTGDTQYF; CDR3 DNA: TGTGCCAGCAGCGAAGGGACAGGAGATACGCAGTATTTT
D gene: -; V gene: TRBV4-3; J gene: TRBJ2-3; clone size: -; CDR3 protein: CASSQDDQGYTDTQYF; CDR3 DNA: TGCGCCAGCAGCCAAGATGATCAGGGCTACACAGATACGCAGTATTTT
D gene: -; V gene: TRBV20-1; J gene: TRBJ2-5; clone size: few; CDR3 protein: CSARLWGNVQETQYF; CDR3 DNA: TGCAGTGCTAGATTATGGGGAAACGTCCAAGAGACCCAGTACTTC
D gene: -; V gene: TRBV5-1; J gene: TRBJ2-3; clone size: -; CDR3 protein: CASSLYLEIPTDTQYF; CDR3 DNA: TGCGCCAGCAGCTTGTATTTAGAGATCCCCACAGATACGCAGTATTTT
D gene: -; V gene: TRBV29-1; J gene: TRBJ2-5; clone size: few; CDR3 protein: CSVDWEVGETQYF; CDR3 DNA: TGCAGCGTTGATTGGGAGGTCGGGGAGACCCAGTACTTC
D gene: -; V gene: TRBV11-2; J gene: TRBJ2-1; clone size: -; CDR3 protein: CASSAGLQGNEQFF; CDR3 DNA: TGTGCCAGCAGCGCAGGACTACAGGGGAATGAGCAGTTCTTC
D gene: -; V gene: TRBV20-1; J gene: TRBJ2-6; clone size: -; CDR3 protein: CSASSAGFTGANVLTF; CDR3 DNA: TGCAGTGCTAGTTCGGCCGGCTTCACTGGGGCCAACGTCCTGACTTTC
D gene: -; V gene: TRBV4-2; J gene: TRBJ2-5; clone size: -; CDR3 protein: CASSKREPHETQYF; CDR3 DNA: TGTGCCAGCAGCAAAAGGGAACCCCACGAGACCCAGTACTTC
D gene: -; V gene: TRBV20-1; J gene: TRBJ2-3; clone size: few; CDR3 protein: CSATLEFGTDTQYF; CDR3 DNA: TGCAGTGCTACTCTAGAATTTGGCACAGATACGCAGTATTTT
D gene: TRBD2; V gene: TRBV10-3; J gene: TRBJ2-7; clone size: once; CDR3 protein: CAISERIAGAYEQYF; CDR3 DNA: TGTGCCATCAGTGAGCGGATAGCGGGCGCCTACGAGCAGTACTTC
D gene: -; V gene: TRBV7-3; J gene: TRBJ1-6; clone size: -; CDR3 protein: CASSLTSNSPLHF; CDR3 DNA: TGTGCCAGCAGCTTAACGTCAAATTCACCCCTCCACTTT
D gene: TRBD1; V gene: TRBV6-2/TRBV6-3; J gene: TRBJ2-2; clone size: -; CDR3 protein: CASSYSGTGGEWTGELFF; CDR3 DNA: TGTGCCAGCAGTTACTCCGGGACAGGGGGCGAGTGGACCGGGGAGCTGTTTTTT
D gene: -; V gene: TRBV6-2/TRBV6-3; J gene: TRBJ2-6; clone size: -; CDR3 protein: CASSYDGRTGANVLTF; CDR3 DNA: TGTGCCAGCAGTTACGATGGTAGAACTGGGGCCAACGTCCTGACTTTC
D gene: TRBD1; V gene: TRBV20-1; J gene: TRBJ1-1; clone size: once; CDR3 protein: CSASGGATEAFF; CDR3 DNA: TGCAGTGCTTCAGGGGGGGCCACTGAAGCTTTCTTT
D gene: -; V gene: TRBV13; J gene: TRBJ2-5; clone size: -; CDR3 protein: CASSFSAYVETQYF; CDR3 DNA: TGTGCCAGCAGCTTTTCGGCTTACGTGGAGACCCAGTACTTC
D gene: TRBD1; V gene: TRBV27; J gene: TRBJ2-1; clone size: once; CDR3 protein: CASSPTRIRRGQNEQFF; CDR3 DNA: TGTGCCAGCAGTCCGACACGAATCCGCAGGGGGCAGAATGAGCAGTTCTTC
D gene: TRBD2; V gene: TRBV20-1; J gene: TRBJ2-1; clone size: -; CDR3 protein: CSAYTGLAGAYNEQFF; CDR3 DNA: TGCAGTGCGTACACGGGACTAGCGGGAGCCTACAATGAGCAGTTCTTC